These T cell receptor beta chains were read from a single sample in a study of T-cell reconstitution after alpha-beta-depleted transplantation in children. TCRdb passed the PCR reads through MiXCR, listing each CDR3 protein once. The table includes about 200,000 distinct CDR3 sequences, 6.6% detected once. This specimen consisted of PBMCs, obtained before TCRalphabeta/CD19-depleted stem cell transplant. The receptor source for this set is a boy between 2 and 15 years old with acute lymphoblastic leukemia, due to receive a stem cell transplant. Both conserved end residues are part of each CDR3. A D gene is named only where the DNA matches it firmly. Clone sizes are given selectively: once, few, many, or a class where the clone is expanded.

J gene | D gene | clone size | V gene | CDR3 protein | CDR3 DNA
TRBJ2-1 | - | few | TRBV7-8 | CASSLGRRLVNEQFF | TGTGCCAGCAGCCTCGGACGTAGGCTAGTGAATGAGCAGTTCTTC
TRBJ1-1 | - | few | TRBV7-9 | CASSLFPEGWNTEAFF | TGTGCCAGCAGCTTATTTCCGGAGGGATGGAACACTGAAGCTTTCTTT
TRBJ2-1 | - | few | TRBV7-2 | CASSLAKGGYNEQFF | TGTGCCAGCAGCTTAGCGAAGGGCGGATACAATGAGCAGTTCTTC
TRBJ2-1 | - | - | TRBV14 | CASSLPRNEQFF | TGTGCCAGCAGCCTACCGCGAAATGAGCAGTTCTTC
TRBJ1-1 | - | many | TRBV11-2 | CASSPGHKNTEAFF | TGTGCCAGCAGCCCCGGACACAAGAACACTGAAGCTTTCTTT
TRBJ2-1 | - | - | TRBV2 | CASTNTTKSQFF | TGTGCCAGCACCAATACTACTAAGTCGCAGTTCTTC
TRBJ2-7 | - | many | TRBV20-1 | CSARGTTYEQYF | TGCAGTGCTAGAGGAACCACCTACGAGCAGTACTTC
TRBJ1-2 | - | few | TRBV29-1 | CSVVLQFFYGYTF | TGCAGCGTTGTCTTACAGTTTTTCTATGGCTACACCTTC
TRBJ1-2 | - | few | TRBV27 | CASRVGVDGYTF | TGTGCCAGCAGGGTGGGCGTCGATGGCTACACCTTC
TRBJ2-2 | - | - | TRBV27 | CATTDRYTGELFF | TGTGCCACTACGGACAGATACACCGGGGAGCTGTTTTTT
TRBJ2-2 | - | many | TRBV4-3 | CASSQEGHTGELFF | TGCGCCAGCAGCCAAGAGGGACACACCGGGGAGCTGTTTTTT
TRBJ1-2 | - | few | TRBV7-2 | CASSSGDGYGYTF | TGTGCCAGCAGCTCGGGGGATGGGTATGGCTACACCTTC
TRBJ1-1 | - | many | TRBV11-2 | CASSLGKAEAFF | TGTGCCAGCAGCTTAGGGAAGGCTGAAGCTTTCTTT
TRBJ2-2 | TRBD2 | many | TRBV7-2 | CASSFDSGKHTGELFF | TGTGCCAGCAGCTTTGATAGCGGGAAACACACCGGGGAGCTGTTTTTT
TRBJ2-6 | - | few | TRBV15 | CATSRDAWTASGANVLTF | TGTGCCACCAGCAGAGACGCCTGGACAGCCTCTGGGGCCAACGTCCTGACTTTC
TRBJ2-3 | - | many | TRBV2 | CASEGWDWPDTQYF | TGTGCCAGCGAGGGGTGGGATTGGCCAGATACGCAGTATTTT
TRBJ2-1 | TRBD2 | few | TRBV5-1 | CASSLTSGSNEQFF | TGCGCCAGCAGCTTGACTAGCGGGAGCAATGAGCAGTTCTTC
TRBJ1-1 | - | medium-sized | TRBV7-8 | CASSLGQLVAEAFF | TGTGCCAGCAGCTTAGGACAGTTGGTCGCTGAAGCTTTCTTT
TRBJ2-5 | - | many | TRBV13 | CASSPRIGSAEETQYF | TGTGCCAGCAGCCCCCGGATTGGTAGCGCCGAAGAGACCCAGTACTTC
TRBJ2-1 | - | - | TRBV9 | CASSVGRLGVDEQFF | TGTGCCAGCAGCGTAGGGCGGTTGGGAGTCGATGAGCAGTTCTTC
TRBJ2-1 | TRBD2 | many | TRBV29-1 | CSVEKFGTSGTNEQFF | TGCAGCGTTGAAAAATTCGGGACTAGCGGGACGAATGAGCAGTTCTTC
TRBJ1-6 | - | few | TRBV6-5 | CASSYSTQDSYNSPLHF | TGTGCCAGCAGTTACTCGACCCAGGACTCCTATAATTCACCCCTCCACTTT
TRBJ1-1 | TRBD1 | - | TRBV2 | CASAAIQGWTEAFF | TGTGCCAGCGCCGCTATACAGGGGTGGACTGAAGCTTTCTTT
TRBJ1-2 | - | many | TRBV28 | CASSLSNYGYTF | TGTGCCAGCAGTTTATCTAACTATGGCTACACCTTC
TRBJ1-2 | - | many | TRBV27 | CASSFGRGFYGYTF | TGTGCCAGCAGTTTCGGCAGGGGATTCTATGGCTACACCTTC
TRBJ2-1 | - | many | TRBV15 | CATSRDYEQFF | TGTGCCACCAGCAGAGATTATGAGCAGTTCTTC
TRBJ2-7 | TRBD2 | few | TRBV7-2 | CASSSIAGAGEQYF | TGTGCCAGCAGCTCGATAGCGGGAGCTGGCGAGCAGTACTTC